The sequence of this TCR beta chain was determined in a study of T cell repertoires in cytomegalovirus infection. In the study overall: CMV epitopes, recently identified HLA-C-restricted and well-studied HLA-B-restricted, were used. Both CMV infection and a matching HLA type were indicated by public TCR beta signatures.

The CDR3 loop spans 14 amino acids. Trimming removed 7 bases at V and 1 base at J, with 13 bases between. In germline, CDR1 is MNHNS, CDR2 SASEGT. This clonotype was detected ten times or more. Antigen unknown. TCRdb reprocessed the reads with MiXCR, giving one entry per CDR3 protein. The sample holds hundreds of thousands of distinct CDR3 sequences, approximately 40% seen once. The sample consisted of cultured PBMCs, taken from culture after CMV antigen stimulation. The rearrangement joins TRBV6-1 to TRBJ2-5; a possible D gene is TRBD2 (6 bases). This clonotype originated in a human donor in good health (CMV status not recorded). Some clones in this sample may be carry-over from other donors' samples. The CDR3 protein is CASTPGLLQETQYF. The CDR3, as DNA: TGTGCCAGCACCCCGGGACTCCTCCAAGAGACCCAGTACTTC.